The 13 T cell receptor beta chains in this list originate from one sample, sequenced in a study of circulating CD8 cells and anti-PD-1 response in melanoma. Sorting of live CD3+CD8+TCRalphabeta+ cells by PD-1 and/or TIGIT gave four subsets. TCR libraries were prepared from around 14 ng of total RNA with the QIAseq Immune Repertoire TCR panel. TCRdb fed the reads into MiXCR, producing one record per CDR3 protein. The sample has approximately 1,200 distinct CDR3 sequences, 5.5% to 7% seen once; the top ten hold about a tenth. The source was CD8+ T cells from PBMCs, collected at baseline or after one month of anti-PD-1 therapy (not recorded which). These receptors all stem from a human donor with melanoma.

This clonotype is large (0.1 to 1%) in the sample. The genes are TRBV14 and TRBJ2-7, with unresolved D. This CDR3 is built from 14 residues. Looked up from germline, CDR1 is SGHDN and CDR2 is FVKESK. Trimming removed 0 bases at V and 3 bases at J, with 9 bases between. The CDR3 nucleotides read TGTGCCAGCAGCCAAGAGAACAGACACTACGAGCAGTACTTC. Amino acid sequence: CASSQENRHYEQYF.

Within the sample, this clonotype is large. This chain links TRBV19 with TRBJ2-7, with TRBD1 matching over 10 bases. The length of the CDR3 is 14 residues. Trimming at V came to 8 bases and at J to 5 bases, leaving 9 bases not matched to a gene. CDR1 is LNHDA and CDR2 is SQIVND in the germline V gene (reference sequence). The CDR3 region is CASEKTGGIDEQYF. As DNA, the CDR3 is TGTGCCAGTGAGAAGACAGGGGGCATCGACGAGCAGTACTTC.

This clonotype was found a few times. A read error is possible here, since a much larger clone lies one base away. This rearrangement joins TRBV7-9 to TRBJ2-2, with D hard to call. Germline CDR1 SEHNR, CDR2 FQNEAQ (reference sequence). The CDR3 length is 15 residues. CDR3 coding DNA: TGTGCCGGCAGCTTCGCGGCGCCCAACACCGGGGAGCTGTTTTTT. This codes for CAGSFAAPNTGELFF.

This clonotype ranks as large (0.1 to 1%). The chain combines TRBV4-1 with TRBJ1-5; possible D gene TRBD1, 5 bases. The length of the CDR3 is 15 residues. Germline CDR1 and CDR2: MGHRA and YSYEKL. Trimming took 0 bases from V and 1 from J, leaving 7 bases between them. The CDR3 nucleotides read TGCGCCAGCAGCCAAGATTACAGGAGCAATCAGCCCCAGCATTTT. Translating gives CASSQDYRSNQPQHF.

V and J are TRBV2 and TRBJ2-1; D possibly uses TRBD1 or TRBD2 (5 bases each). Germline loops: CDR1 SNHLY, CDR2 FYNNEI. The CDR3 runs to 14 residues. V lost 6 bases and J lost 4, with 13 bases in between. This chain's CDR3 is CASSSGRLYNEQFF. In DNA form, the CDR3 reads TGTGCCAGCAGCTCGGGACGCCTGTACAATGAGCAGTTCTTC.

This clonotype is judged medium-sized (0.01 to 0.1%). V is TRBV7-9 and J is TRBJ1-6; the D is unclear. V lost 4 bases and J lost 8, with 15 bases in between. The CDR3 has 15 residues. CDR1 is SEHNR and CDR2 is FQNEAQ in the germline V gene (reference sequence). CDR3 bases: TGTGCCAGCAGCTCCCCAGAGGGCTCGGATTCACCCCTCCACTTT. Encoded protein: CASSSPEGSDSPLHF.

This clonotype is large in the sample. This chain connects TRBV28 to TRBJ1-2, with 9 nucleotides matching TRBD1. The germline V gene encodes CDR1 MDHEN and CDR2 SYDVKM. V was pared by 6 bases and J by 4 bases, with 9 bases of the junction left unmatched. This CDR3 region has 15 residues. CDR3 region: CASRITGGAGYGYTF. The CDR3 coding sequence is TGTGCCAGCAGGATAACAGGGGGCGCCGGCTATGGCTACACCTTC.

This clonotype is large (0.1 to 1%). The V and J genes are TRBV27 and TRBJ2-7; TRBD1 agrees at 8 bases. This CDR3 is built from 16 residues. Germline assignment: CDR1 MNHEY and CDR2 SMNVEV (reference sequence). V dropped 0 bases and J dropped 3; count of bases not matched to a gene: 7. CDR3 sequence reads: CASSLSTGECGYEQYF. CDR3 coding DNA: TGTGCCAGCAGTTTATCGACAGGGGAATGCGGCTACGAGCAGTACTTC.

By its share, this clonotype is medium-sized. The chain carries TRBV3-1 and TRBJ2-2; tentative D call: TRBD1 (5 bases). V lost 3 bases and J lost 4, with 12 bases in between. Germline-derived CDR1 and CDR2 are LGHDT and YNNKEL (reference sequence). This CDR3 comprises 15 residues. CDR3: CASSQWGTSTGELFF. For the CDR3, the DNA is TGTGCCAGCAGCCAGTGGGGCACCAGCACCGGGGAGCTGTTTTTT.

This clonotype is medium-sized within its sample. The genes are TRBV14 and TRBJ2-6; D is unresolved. Germline-derived CDR1 and CDR2 are SGHDN and FVKESK. This CDR3 comprises 13 residues. V was trimmed by 3 bases and J by 4 bases, leaving 4 bases between them. The CDR3 sequence is CASSHGGANVLTF. The CDR3 bases are TGTGCCAGCAGCCACGGCGGGGCCAACGTCCTGACTTTC.

The chain is built from TRBV27 and TRBJ1-2; 7 bases align to TRBD1. The CDR3 contains 13 residues. CDR1 is MNHEY, CDR2 SMNVEV, per germline (reference sequence). Trimming cost V 0 bases and J 7 bases; bases outside gene matches: 2. The CDR3 DNA reads as TGTGCCAGCAGTTTATCAGGGGGCAGTGGCTACACCTTC. Residues: CASSLSGGSGYTF.

In this sample, this clonotype is medium-sized. This chain uses TRBV7-2 with TRBJ1-5; no definite D call. Trimming took 5 bases from V and 0 from J, leaving 5 bases between them. This CDR3 comprises 13 residues. CDR1 is SGHTA and CDR2 is FQGNSA in the germline V gene. This chain's CDR3 is CASSPYSNQPQHF. In nucleotides, the CDR3 is TGTGCCAGCAGCCCCTATAGCAATCAGCCCCAGCATTTT.

By share of the sample, this clonotype is medium-sized. V gene TRBV7-6 combines with J gene TRBJ2-2, with D tentatively TRBD1 (6 bases). Germline V lookup: CDR1 SGHVS, CDR2 FNYEAQ. CDR3 size: 13 residues. V gave up 6 bases and J gave up 5 bases, with 10 bases separating them. CDR3 DNA sequence: TGTGCCAGCAGACATACAGGGACCGGGGAGCTGTTTTTT. The encoded protein is CASRHTGTGELFF.